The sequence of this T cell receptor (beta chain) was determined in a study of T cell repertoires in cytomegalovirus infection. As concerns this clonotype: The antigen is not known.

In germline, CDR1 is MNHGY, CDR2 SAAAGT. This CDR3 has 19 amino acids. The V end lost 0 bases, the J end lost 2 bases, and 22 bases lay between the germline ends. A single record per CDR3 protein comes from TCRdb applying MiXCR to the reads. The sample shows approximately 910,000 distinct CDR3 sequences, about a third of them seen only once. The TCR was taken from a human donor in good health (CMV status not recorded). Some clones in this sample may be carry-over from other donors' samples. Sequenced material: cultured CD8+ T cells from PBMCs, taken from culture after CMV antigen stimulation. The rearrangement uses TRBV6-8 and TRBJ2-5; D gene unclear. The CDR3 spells CASSYSRSILQDIQETQYF. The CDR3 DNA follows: TGTGCCAGCAGTTACTCGCGTTCGATCTTGCAAGACATACAAGAGACCCAGTACTTC.